This T cell receptor beta chain was documented in a study of blood T cell repertoires in COVID-19. The wider study: Sites in the United States, Italy and Spain provided acute and convalescent COVID-19 samples.

Germline V gene sequence: CDR1 MNHEY, CDR2 SMNVEV (reference sequence). Trimming pared 5 bases from V and 8 bases from J, leaving 18 bases between. The CDR3 has 14 amino acids. The sample holds one count of this clone. TCRdb's copy holds only in-frame clones and misses some; the assay was immunoSEQ multiplex PCR. Of around 200,000 clones listed, 80% to 90% are singletons. The J gene is TRBJ1-1, the V gene TRBV27, with D perhaps TRBD1 (5 bases). The origin of this receptor is a man aged 35 to 55 with acute or convalescent COVID-19. Sequencing input: peripheral blood. The CDR3 DNA is TGTGCCAGCAGTCCGTTACAGACCTGGACAGAAGCTTTCTTT. Translated, it gives CASSPLQTWTEAFF.